Listed below are T cell receptor beta chains from one sample, sequenced in a study of long-term antiretroviral therapy in people with HIV. Assay: immunoSEQ multiplex PCR; the TCRdb copy retains only in-frame clones and omits some. The sample holds roughly 31,000 clones; around 85% are singletons and the top ten take 6% to 8.5%. Sequenced material: unsorted PBMCs, taken approximately 5 years before starting antiretroviral therapy. The receptors derive from a middle-aged man with HIV. Both conserved end residues are part of each CDR3. A D gene is named only where the DNA matches it firmly. A row's size may be missing; if present it is once, few, many or a size class.

D	size	V	J	DNA	CDR3
TRBD2	-	TRBV5-5	TRBJ2-3	TGTGCCAGCAGCTTACGACCCGGACTAGCGGGTAGCACAGATACGCAGTATTTT	CASSLRPGLAGSTDTQYF
TRBD2	-	TRBV4-1	TRBJ2-1	TGCGCCAGCAGCCCACCGGGAGGACGGTCCTACAATGAGCAGTTCTTC	CASSPPGGRSYNEQFF
TRBD1	-	TRBV19	TRBJ1-5	TGTGCCAGTAGTACCTCATCCTTTGACAGGGCCCTCAATCAGCCCCAGCATTTT	CASSTSSFDRALNQPQHF
-	-	TRBV29-1	TRBJ2-1	TGCAGCGCTCAGACCGGACACCCAAATGAGCAGTTCTTC	CSAQTGHPNEQFF
-	-	TRBV6-1	TRBJ2-5	TGTGCCAGCAGTGAAGGAGGAGCCCAAGAGACCCAGTACTTC	CASSEGGAQETQYF
TRBD1	-	TRBV5-1	TRBJ1-2	TGCGCCAGCAGCACCCGGACAGGGGGCTATGGCTACACCTTC	CASSTRTGGYGYTF
-	-	TRBV13	TRBJ2-3	TGTGCCAGCAGCTTAGCGGGGTCTCGCACAGATACGCAGTATTTT	CASSLAGSRTDTQYF
TRBD2	-	TRBV11-2	TRBJ2-5	TGTGCCAGCAGCTTAGATCGTTTAGCGGGAGGTCGGGGAGAGACCCAGTACTTC	CASSLDRLAGGRGETQYF
-	once	TRBV5-1	TRBJ2-1	TGCGCCAGCAGCCTGGACAGCCTAAACAATGAGCAGTTCTTC	CASSLDSLNNEQFF
TRBD2	-	TRBV5-1	TRBJ2-5	TGCGCCAGCAGCGCCGGGACTAGCGAAGAGACCCAGTACTTC	CASSAGTSEETQYF
TRBD2	-	TRBV15	TRBJ2-2	TGTGCCACCAGCAGAGAGTTACTAGCGACCCCGAACACCGGGGAGCTGTTTTTT	CATSRELLATPNTGELFF
-	few	TRBV29-1	TRBJ1-2	TGCAGCGCAGGACGGGATGGCTACACCTTC	CSAGRDGYTF
-	once	TRBV28	TRBJ1-2	TGTGCCAGCATTTCGACCGGGCGACAGTCTGGCTACACCTTC	CASISTGRQSGYTF
-	-	TRBV18	TRBJ1-5	TGTGCCAGCTCACCGGGTTTAAGCAATCAGCCCCAGCATTTT	CASSPGLSNQPQHF
TRBD2	-	TRBV10-2	TRBJ2-3	TGCGCCAGCAGTGGACCCTCCCTTGGCGGGGGTAGCACAGATACGCAGTATTTT	CASSGPSLGGGSTDTQYF
-	-	TRBV19	TRBJ1-5	TGTGCCAGTAGCAAACTGTTGCACGGAAGCAATCAGCCCCAGCATTTT	CASSKLLHGSNQPQHF
-	-	TRBV7-2	TRBJ2-1	TGTGCCAGCAGCCCCGACTCATCCTACAATGAGCAGTTCTTC	CASSPDSSYNEQFF
TRBD2	once	TRBV5-1	TRBJ2-5	TGCGCCAGCAGCTTGGCCCCGGTAGCGGGAAATCAAGAGACCCAGTACTTC	CASSLAPVAGNQETQYF
-	few	TRBV28	TRBJ1-2	TGTGCCAGCAGTTCCTCTGGCGGGGCAGAGAATGGCTACACCTTC	CASSSSGGAENGYTF
-	-	TRBV29-1	TRBJ1-2	TGCAGCGTTTCGCGGGGGGCTAACTATGGCTACACCTTC	CSVSRGANYGYTF
-	-	TRBV2	TRBJ2-1	TGTGCCACCAGGGCTTACGGGAACAAATTCGACAATGAGCAGTTCTTC	CATRAYGNKFDNEQFF
-	-	TRBV4-1	TRBJ2-5	TGCGCCAGCAGCCAAGGAGGACTTATAGAAGAGACCCAGTACTTC	CASSQGGLIEETQYF